Listed below are T cell receptor beta chains from one sample, sequenced in a study of T cell repertoires in cytomegalovirus infection. TCRdb used MiXCR to reprocess the reads, holding one entry per CDR3 protein. Among fewer than 200,000 distinct CDR3 sequences listed, about a tenth were seen once. Source material: PBMCs. These receptors all come from a human donor in good health (CMV status not recorded). Some clones in this sample may be carry-over from other donors' samples. Each CDR3 is given with its conserved first and last residue. Fields, in order: V gene, J gene, D gene, CDR3 protein. The D gene is left open where the match is weak.

V: TRBV5-4; J: TRBJ1-1; D: -; CDR3: CASSLGGEGSREAFF
V: TRBV9; J: TRBJ2-2; D: TRBD1; CDR3: CASSYRGRDTGELFF
V: TRBV27; J: TRBJ2-7; D: -; CDR3: CASSLSGLAYEQYF
V: TRBV7-2; J: TRBJ2-2; D: TRBD2; CDR3: CASSFTSGGSGELFF
V: TRBV29-1; J: TRBJ2-3; D: -; CDR3: CSGSWGTDTQYF
V: TRBV20-1; J: TRBJ2-7; D: -; CDR3: CSARFRQPTYEQYF
V: TRBV5-4; J: TRBJ2-5; D: TRBD1; CDR3: CASSRGTVETQYF
V: TRBV28; J: TRBJ2-1; D: TRBD2; CDR3: CASSLAGGGVEQFF
V: TRBV28; J: TRBJ2-2; D: -; CDR3: CASSFRVANPSSGELFF
V: TRBV7-2; J: TRBJ1-2; D: -; CDR3: CASSLDDRAAYGYTF
V: TRBV11-2; J: TRBJ1-6; D: -; CDR3: CASSLKYNSPLHF
V: TRBV7-9; J: TRBJ1-5; D: TRBD1; CDR3: CASSWDREGQPQHF
V: TRBV7-2; J: TRBJ1-3; D: -; CDR3: CASSPGEARNTIYF
V: TRBV11-2; J: TRBJ2-5; D: TRBD2; CDR3: CASSLGSLLAGGGETQYF
V: TRBV20-1; J: TRBJ1-1; D: -; CDR3: CSARDPDELRAFF
V: TRBV2; J: TRBJ1-3; D: TRBD1; CDR3: CASRRGQGAGNTIYF
V: TRBV29-1; J: TRBJ2-3; D: TRBD2; CDR3: CSVSGTSGTDTQYF
V: TRBV19; J: TRBJ1-1; D: -; CDR3: CASSTMGGPTEAFF
V: TRBV7-2; J: TRBJ2-3; D: -; CDR3: CASSRQGRGGNTDTQYF
V: TRBV20-1; J: TRBJ2-4; D: TRBD1; CDR3: CSARNRGLAKNIQYF
V: TRBV6-4; J: TRBJ2-7; D: TRBD2; CDR3: CASSGGGRGSYEQYF
V: TRBV6-2/TRBV6-3; J: TRBJ2-1; D: -; CDR3: CARSYSAGNEQFF
V: TRBV28; J: TRBJ1-4; D: -; CDR3: CASSTNREANEKLFF
V: TRBV7-2; J: TRBJ2-7; D: TRBD2; CDR3: CASSFTSGSEQYF
V: TRBV19; J: TRBJ2-1; D: TRBD2; CDR3: CASSELAGGGQFF
V: TRBV7-9; J: TRBJ2-7; D: -; CDR3: CASSPQSFEQYF
V: TRBV9; J: TRBJ2-7; D: -; CDR3: CASSAEGGNTGDEQYF
V: TRBV7-2; J: TRBJ2-1; D: -; CDR3: CASSLRALTNEQFF
V: TRBV5-6; J: TRBJ1-1; D: -; CDR3: CASSSNGNTEAFF
V: TRBV7-2; J: TRBJ1-5; D: TRBD1; CDR3: CASSLETGWNQPQHF
V: TRBV5-1; J: TRBJ2-2; D: TRBD1; CDR3: CASSRDRGFTGELFF
V: TRBV7-8; J: TRBJ2-3; D: TRBD2; CDR3: CASSSGTSISDTQYF
V: TRBV7-8; J: TRBJ1-1; D: -; CDR3: CASSLVGGGTEAFF
V: TRBV28; J: TRBJ2-5; D: -; CDR3: CATLGGREETQYF
V: TRBV7-2; J: TRBJ1-1; D: -; CDR3: CASSFVFTLEAFF
V: TRBV18; J: TRBJ1-1; D: TRBD1; CDR3: CASSRTGTGESTEAFF
V: TRBV2; J: TRBJ1-5; D: TRBD1; CDR3: CASSADRDRRQPQHF
V: TRBV6-2/TRBV6-3; J: TRBJ2-2; D: TRBD2; CDR3: CATSLAGVDTGELFF
V: TRBV25-1; J: TRBJ2-2; D: -; CDR3: CASSEEAGIDGELFF
V: TRBV7-2; J: TRBJ2-1; D: TRBD2; CDR3: CASSSRLAGASYNEQFF
V: TRBV6-2/TRBV6-3; J: TRBJ2-7; D: -; CDR3: CASSRGISYEQYF
V: TRBV12-3/TRBV12-4; J: TRBJ1-1; D: TRBD1; CDR3: CASRTGQENTEAFF
V: TRBV2; J: TRBJ1-1; D: -; CDR3: CASKLRVVDTEAFF
V: TRBV19; J: TRBJ2-2; D: TRBD2; CDR3: CASSILAGTYTGELFF
V: TRBV2; J: TRBJ2-7; D: -; CDR3: CASSDNTRTIPYEQYF
V: TRBV18; J: TRBJ2-5; D: -; CDR3: CASSPSPGTQYF
V: TRBV6-4; J: TRBJ1-1; D: -; CDR3: CASSASGGNMNTEAFF
V: TRBV18; J: TRBJ2-1; D: TRBD1; CDR3: CASSREPGQAINEQFF
V: TRBV7-9; J: TRBJ1-4; D: TRBD1; CDR3: CASQGQVYSDEKLFF